This TCR beta chain was identified during a study of T cells in Graves' hyperthyroidism and ophthalmopathy. The CDR3 totals 15 residues. Germline assignment: CDR1 ENHRY and CDR2 SYGVKD. The trim removed 4 bases at V and 3 bases at J, leaving 4 bases unmatched. RNA transcripts yielded amplified TCR beta CDR3 regions. Using the HTBI primer set, a first-round RT-PCR was run on the TCR CDR3. TCRdb independently ran MiXCR on the multiplex PCR reads; one entry per CDR3 protein. The repertoire includes about 270,000 distinct CDR3 sequences, 20% to 25% of them detected once, and over 55% sits in the top ten. The sequence came from a young man with Graves' ophthalmopathy. The chain has TRBV10-3 and TRBJ2-5; 11 bases fit TRBD2. Material for sequencing was blood. The CDR3 loop reads CAISGLAGPKETQYF. In nucleotides, the CDR3 is TGTGCCATCAGTGGACTAGCGGGACCCAAAGAGACCCAGTACTTC.